This is a list of T cell receptor beta chains from one sample in a study of STAT5B mutations in CD4+ large granular lymphocyte leukemia. Assay used: immunoSEQ multiplex PCR; TCRdb lists only in-frame clones, some missing. Of about 31,000 clones in the sample, 65% to 75% are singletons; the top ten hold roughly 1%. Specimen: CD4+ T cells from blood buffy coats. These receptors all stem from a human donor in good health. Both conserved end residues are part of each CDR3. Fields, in order: clone size, V gene, D gene, J gene, CDR3 protein, CDR3 DNA. D genes are given only for firm matches. Clone size is not always given. Where it is, it says once, few, many or a class for expanded clones.

abundance: NA
v_gene: TRBV28
d_gene: NA
j_gene: TRBJ2-3
CDR3aa: CASGRASTDTQYF
CDR3nt: TGTGCCAGCGGAAGGGCTAGCACAGATACGCAGTATTTT

abundance: NA
v_gene: TRBV5-1
d_gene: TRBD1
j_gene: TRBJ2-2
CDR3aa: CASSSDRGDTGELFF
CDR3nt: TGCGCCAGCAGCTCAGACAGGGGGGACACCGGGGAGCTGTTTTTT

abundance: NA
v_gene: TRBV9
d_gene: TRBD1
j_gene: TRBJ1-3
CDR3aa: CASSVDLGQGGDTIYF
CDR3nt: TGTGCCAGCAGCGTAGATCTTGGACAGGGGGGCGACACCATATATTTT

abundance: NA
v_gene: TRBV2
d_gene: TRBD1
j_gene: TRBJ1-2
CDR3aa: CASSLRQGPTNYGYTF
CDR3nt: TGTGCCAGCAGCCTGAGACAGGGGCCCACTAACTATGGCTACACCTTC

abundance: NA
v_gene: TRBV19
d_gene: NA
j_gene: TRBJ1-2
CDR3aa: CASSVQGTNYGYTF
CDR3nt: TGTGCCAGTAGTGTTCAGGGGACGAACTATGGCTACACCTTC

abundance: NA
v_gene: TRBV28
d_gene: TRBD1
j_gene: TRBJ1-4
CDR3aa: CASSGQGESEKLFF
CDR3nt: TGTGCCAGCAGTGGACAGGGGGAAAGTGAAAAACTGTTTTTT

abundance: NA
v_gene: TRBV7-2
d_gene: TRBD2
j_gene: TRBJ2-3
CDR3aa: CASSWDSGGDTQYF
CDR3nt: TGTGCCAGCAGCTGGGATAGCGGGGGAGATACGCAGTATTTT

abundance: NA
v_gene: TRBV19
d_gene: NA
j_gene: TRBJ1-5
CDR3aa: CASSIKGGVWQPQHF
CDR3nt: TGTGCCAGTAGTATTAAGGGTGGCGTTTGGCAGCCCCAGCATTTT

abundance: NA
v_gene: TRBV5-8
d_gene: NA
j_gene: TRBJ2-7
CDR3aa: CASSLYEQYF
CDR3nt: TGTGCCAGCAGCCTCTACGAGCAGTACTTC

abundance: NA
v_gene: TRBV12-5
d_gene: NA
j_gene: TRBJ1-5
CDR3aa: CASAPINPGQPQHF
CDR3nt: TGTGCTAGTGCCCCTATAAACCCGGGTCAGCCCCAGCATTTT

abundance: few
v_gene: TRBV2
d_gene: NA
j_gene: TRBJ1-2
CDR3aa: CASTGGETNYGYTF
CDR3nt: TGTGCCAGCACTGGAGGGGAAACGAACTATGGCTACACCTTC

abundance: NA
v_gene: TRBV2
d_gene: TRBD1
j_gene: TRBJ1-2
CDR3aa: CASSEGRGPYYGYTF
CDR3nt: TGTGCCAGCAGTGAAGGCAGGGGGCCCTACTATGGCTACACCTTC

abundance: few
v_gene: TRBV28
d_gene: NA
j_gene: TRBJ1-2
CDR3aa: CASSPGGGRANYGYTF
CDR3nt: TGTGCCAGCAGTCCCGGCGGGGGCAGGGCAAACTATGGCTACACCTTC

abundance: NA
v_gene: TRBV7-8
d_gene: TRBD1
j_gene: TRBJ2-5
CDR3aa: CASSRDSQETQYF
CDR3nt: TGTGCCAGCAGCCGGGACAGCCAAGAGACCCAGTACTTC

abundance: NA
v_gene: TRBV2
d_gene: NA
j_gene: TRBJ1-1
CDR3aa: CASSAGLRGQKNTEAFF
CDR3nt: TGTGCCAGCAGTGCCGGCCTCCGAGGACAGAAGAACACTGAAGCTTTCTTT

abundance: NA
v_gene: TRBV2
d_gene: NA
j_gene: TRBJ1-2
CDR3aa: CASSDSAEKYGYTF
CDR3nt: TGTGCCAGCAGTGATTCCGCAGAAAAGTATGGCTACACCTTC

abundance: NA
v_gene: TRBV10-3
d_gene: NA
j_gene: TRBJ1-6
CDR3aa: CAISGLNSPLHF
CDR3nt: TGTGCCATCAGTGGACTTAATTCACCCCTCCACTTT

abundance: once
v_gene: TRBV2
d_gene: TRBD1
j_gene: TRBJ2-1
CDR3aa: CASSYRRDSYNEQFF
CDR3nt: TGTGCCAGCAGCTACCGCCGGGACAGCTACAATGAGCAGTTCTTC

abundance: NA
v_gene: TRBV10-2
d_gene: TRBD2
j_gene: TRBJ2-7
CDR3aa: CASSATSGSYEQYF
CDR3nt: TGCGCCAGCAGTGCGACTAGCGGGAGCTACGAGCAGTACTTC

abundance: NA
v_gene: TRBV11-3
d_gene: TRBD2
j_gene: TRBJ2-3
CDR3aa: CASSLGGLALTDTQYF
CDR3nt: TGTGCCAGCAGCTTAGGGGGACTAGCATTAACGGATACGCAGTATTTT

abundance: NA
v_gene: TRBV19
d_gene: TRBD2
j_gene: TRBJ2-1
CDR3aa: CASNPVASGAYNEQFF
CDR3nt: TGTGCCAGTAACCCCGTAGCTAGCGGGGCTTACAATGAGCAGTTCTTC

abundance: NA
v_gene: TRBV4-1
d_gene: NA
j_gene: TRBJ1-5
CDR3aa: CASSQVGQPQHF
CDR3nt: TGCGCCAGCAGCCAAGTTGGACAGCCCCAGCATTTT

abundance: NA
v_gene: TRBV18
d_gene: NA
j_gene: TRBJ1-2
CDR3aa: CASSPGTDGYGYTF
CDR3nt: TGTGCCAGCTCACCGGGAACGGATGGCTATGGCTACACCTTC

abundance: NA
v_gene: TRBV19
d_gene: TRBD1
j_gene: TRBJ1-1
CDR3aa: CASRTGTGSYTEAFF
CDR3nt: TGTGCCAGTAGAACCGGGACAGGCTCATACACTGAAGCTTTCTTT

abundance: NA
v_gene: TRBV7-9
d_gene: NA
j_gene: TRBJ1-2
CDR3aa: CASSLVGTHRLHGYTF
CDR3nt: TGTGCCAGCAGCTTAGTGGGTACCCACAGGCTACATGGCTACACCTTC

abundance: NA
v_gene: TRBV4-3
d_gene: NA
j_gene: TRBJ1-6
CDR3aa: CASSQDLLQTNSPLHF
CDR3nt: TGCGCCAGCAGCCAAGATCTCTTACAGACTAATTCACCCCTCCACTTT

abundance: few
v_gene: TRBV19
d_gene: NA
j_gene: TRBJ1-2
CDR3aa: CASTRGQGDYGYTF
CDR3nt: TGTGCCAGTACCCGAGGGCAGGGTGACTATGGCTACACCTTC

abundance: NA
v_gene: TRBV7-3
d_gene: TRBD2
j_gene: TRBJ2-6
CDR3aa: CASSSRGSGSPGANVLTF
CDR3nt: TGTGCCAGCAGCTCCCGCGGTAGCGGGAGCCCCGGGGCCAACGTCCTGACTTTC

abundance: NA
v_gene: TRBV5-4
d_gene: NA
j_gene: TRBJ1-2
CDR3aa: CASSLDGQPGRGYTF
CDR3nt: TGTGCCAGCAGCTTGGATGGACAGCCCGGGAGGGGCTACACCTTC

abundance: NA
v_gene: TRBV29-1
d_gene: NA
j_gene: TRBJ1-4
CDR3aa: CSVVSGEKLFF
CDR3nt: TGCAGCGTTGTGTCGGGGGAAAAACTGTTTTTT

abundance: few
v_gene: TRBV28
d_gene: TRBD1
j_gene: TRBJ1-1
CDR3aa: CAIRRDSMNTEAFF
CDR3nt: TGTGCCATCCGGCGGGACAGCATGAACACTGAAGCTTTCTTT

abundance: few
v_gene: TRBV30
d_gene: TRBD1
j_gene: TRBJ1-1
CDR3aa: CAWRRTGNMNTEAFF
CDR3nt: TGTGCCTGGAGAAGGACAGGGAACATGAACACTGAAGCTTTCTTT

abundance: NA
v_gene: TRBV6-4
d_gene: NA
j_gene: TRBJ2-6
CDR3aa: CASSDGTARANVLTF
CDR3nt: TGTGCCAGCAGCGACGGAACAGCGCGGGCCAACGTCCTGACTTTC

abundance: few
v_gene: TRBV19
d_gene: TRBD1
j_gene: TRBJ1-5
CDR3aa: CATQLTGTVWQPQHF
CDR3nt: TGTGCCACCCAACTAACCGGGACAGTATGGCAGCCCCAGCATTTT

abundance: NA
v_gene: TRBV7-2
d_gene: TRBD1
j_gene: TRBJ2-3
CDR3aa: CASSLFNPGQGATDTQYF
CDR3nt: TGTGCCAGCAGCTTATTCAACCCGGGACAGGGGGCCACAGATACGCAGTATTTT

abundance: NA
v_gene: TRBV19
d_gene: TRBD2
j_gene: TRBJ2-2
CDR3aa: CASRIAGGNTGELFF
CDR3nt: TGTGCCAGTAGGATAGCGGGGGGGAACACCGGGGAGCTGTTTTTT

abundance: NA
v_gene: TRBV5-1
d_gene: TRBD1
j_gene: TRBJ1-1
CDR3aa: CASSLGQGKMNTEAFF
CDR3nt: TGCGCCAGCAGCTTGGGACAGGGGAAGATGAACACTGAAGCTTTCTTT

abundance: NA
v_gene: TRBV29-1
d_gene: NA
j_gene: TRBJ2-1
CDR3aa: CSVDRGNEQFF
CDR3nt: TGCAGCGTTGATCGCGGCAATGAGCAGTTCTTC

abundance: few
v_gene: TRBV11-3
d_gene: NA
j_gene: TRBJ2-1
CDR3aa: CASSLPGIKGYNEQFF
CDR3nt: TGTGCCAGCAGCTTACCGGGGATCAAGGGCTACAATGAGCAGTTCTTC

abundance: NA
v_gene: TRBV19
d_gene: TRBD1
j_gene: TRBJ1-4
CDR3aa: CASSISGGQGAAANEKLFF
CDR3nt: TGTGCCAGTAGTATCTCAGGGGGACAGGGCGCCGCGGCTAATGAAAAACTGTTTTTT

abundance: NA
v_gene: TRBV4-1
d_gene: NA
j_gene: TRBJ1-4
CDR3aa: CASSQLPGTGGEKLFF
CDR3nt: TGCGCCAGCAGCCAATTACCCGGGACCGGTGGTGAAAAACTGTTTTTT

abundance: NA
v_gene: TRBV5-4
d_gene: TRBD1
j_gene: TRBJ2-5
CDR3aa: CASSQQGTVQETQYF
CDR3nt: TGTGCCAGCAGCCAACAGGGGACGGTACAAGAGACCCAGTACTTC

abundance: NA
v_gene: TRBV2
d_gene: TRBD2
j_gene: TRBJ2-1
CDR3aa: CASKTSGRDNEQFF
CDR3nt: TGTGCCAGCAAGACTAGCGGGAGGGACAATGAGCAGTTCTTC

abundance: NA
v_gene: TRBV7-2
d_gene: TRBD1
j_gene: TRBJ2-7
CDR3aa: CASSFGTGRNEQYF
CDR3nt: TGTGCCAGCAGCTTCGGGACAGGGAGGAACGAGCAGTACTTC

abundance: NA
v_gene: TRBV27
d_gene: TRBD2
j_gene: TRBJ2-7
CDR3aa: CASKRLAGTGRAYEQYF
CDR3nt: TGTGCCAGCAAGAGGCTAGCGGGAACCGGGCGGGCCTACGAGCAGTACTTC

abundance: NA
v_gene: TRBV2
d_gene: TRBD1
j_gene: TRBJ1-2
CDR3aa: CASTQQGVGGYTF
CDR3nt: TGTGCCAGCACCCAGCAGGGGGTAGGAGGCTACACCTTC

abundance: NA
v_gene: TRBV28
d_gene: NA
j_gene: TRBJ1-1
CDR3aa: CASSLRGTIAEAFF
CDR3nt: TGTGCCAGCAGTTTACGGGGTACGATCGCTGAAGCTTTCTTT

abundance: NA
v_gene: TRBV18
d_gene: TRBD2
j_gene: TRBJ2-5
CDR3aa: CASSPGGAQETQYF
CDR3nt: TGTGCCAGCTCTCCGGGAGGGGCACAAGAGACCCAGTACTTC